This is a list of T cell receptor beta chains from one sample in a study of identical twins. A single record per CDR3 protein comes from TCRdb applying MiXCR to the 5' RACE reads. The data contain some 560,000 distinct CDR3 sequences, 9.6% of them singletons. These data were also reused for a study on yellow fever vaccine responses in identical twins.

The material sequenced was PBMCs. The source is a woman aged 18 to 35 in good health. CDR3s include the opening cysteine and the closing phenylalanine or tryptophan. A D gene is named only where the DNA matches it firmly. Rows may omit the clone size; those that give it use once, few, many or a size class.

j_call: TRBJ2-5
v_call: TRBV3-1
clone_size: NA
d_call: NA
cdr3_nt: TGTGCCAGCAGCCAAGATCTCAGGGGGGCCCAGTACTTC
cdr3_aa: CASSQDLRGAQYF

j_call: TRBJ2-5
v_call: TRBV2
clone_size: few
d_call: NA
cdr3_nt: TGTGCCAGCACCCTAGAGGCCGGTAGGGGGGAGACCCAGTACTTC
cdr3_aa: CASTLEAGRGETQYF

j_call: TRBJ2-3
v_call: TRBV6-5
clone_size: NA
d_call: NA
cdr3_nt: TGTGCCAGCAGTTTCCCACCGAGGACTGGCGCAGATACGCAGTATTTT
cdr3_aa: CASSFPPRTGADTQYF

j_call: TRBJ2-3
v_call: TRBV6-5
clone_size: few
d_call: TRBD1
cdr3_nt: TGTGCCAGCAGTTACACAGGGGGGTCAGATACGCAGTATTTT
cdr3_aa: CASSYTGGSDTQYF

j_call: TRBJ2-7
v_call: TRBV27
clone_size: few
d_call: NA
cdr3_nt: TGTGCCAGCAGTACAGGGATATACTACGAGCAGTACTTC
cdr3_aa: CASSTGIYYEQYF

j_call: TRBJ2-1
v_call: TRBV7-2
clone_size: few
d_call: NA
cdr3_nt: TGTGCCAGCAGCTTAGAAAGGGGTCGACGCAATGAGCAGTTCTTC
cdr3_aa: CASSLERGRRNEQFF

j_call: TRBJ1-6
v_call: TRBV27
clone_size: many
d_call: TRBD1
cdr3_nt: TGTGCCAGCGCCCTCGGAAAGTCGGGACAGGGGGGCTATAATTCACCCCTCCACTTT
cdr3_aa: CASALGKSGQGGYNSPLHF

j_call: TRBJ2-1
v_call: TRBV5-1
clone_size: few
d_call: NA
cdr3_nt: TGCGCCAGCAGCTCCAAGTTCCTACCAAGTCTATCATACAATGAGCAGTTCTTC
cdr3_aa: CASSSKFLPSLSYNEQFF

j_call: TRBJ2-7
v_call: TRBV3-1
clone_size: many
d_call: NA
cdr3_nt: TGTGCCAGCAGCCAAGGCTCAGGGTTGTACGAGCAGTACTTC
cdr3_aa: CASSQGSGLYEQYF

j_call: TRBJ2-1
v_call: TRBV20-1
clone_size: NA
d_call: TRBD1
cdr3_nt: TGCAGTGGCCATCGGCCTAGCCCTGACAGGGGCCGACTCTACAATGAGCAGTTCTTC
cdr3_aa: CSGHRPSPDRGRLYNEQFF

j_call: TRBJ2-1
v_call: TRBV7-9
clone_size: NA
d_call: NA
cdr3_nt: TGTGCCAGCAGCCCCTTGCAAGGCTCCTACAATGAGCAGTTCTTC
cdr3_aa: CASSPLQGSYNEQFF

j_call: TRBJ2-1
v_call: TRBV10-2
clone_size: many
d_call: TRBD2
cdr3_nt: TGCGCCAGCAGACTAGCGGGTTACGGTGAGCAGTTCTTC
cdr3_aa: CASRLAGYGEQFF

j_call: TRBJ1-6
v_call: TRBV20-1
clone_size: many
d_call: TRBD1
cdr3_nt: TGCAGTGCTACCCTCTTGGACAGGGGAGGATCACCCCTCCACTTT
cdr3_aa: CSATLLDRGGSPLHF

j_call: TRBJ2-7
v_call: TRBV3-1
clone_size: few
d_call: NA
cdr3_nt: TGTGCCAGCAGCCAAGGGACTCCTAGCTCCTACGAGCAGTACTTC
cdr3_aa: CASSQGTPSSYEQYF

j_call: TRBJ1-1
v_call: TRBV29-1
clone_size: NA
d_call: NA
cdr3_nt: TGCAGCGGAACTACACTGAACACTGAAGCTTTCTTT
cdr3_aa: CSGTTLNTEAFF

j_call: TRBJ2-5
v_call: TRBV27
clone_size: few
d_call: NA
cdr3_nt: TGTGCCAGCAGTGAGACTTTCATGAGTCGTGAAGAGACCCAGTACTTC
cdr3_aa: CASSETFMSREETQYF

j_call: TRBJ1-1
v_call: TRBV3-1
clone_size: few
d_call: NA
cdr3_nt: TGTGCCAGCAGCCAACTGACAATCATGAACACTGAAGCTTTCTTT
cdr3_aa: CASSQLTIMNTEAFF

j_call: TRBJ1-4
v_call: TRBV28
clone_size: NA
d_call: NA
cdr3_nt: TGTGCCAGCAGGTCGGGCGGGTGCCTGAATGAAAAACTGTTTTTT
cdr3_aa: CASRSGGCLNEKLFF

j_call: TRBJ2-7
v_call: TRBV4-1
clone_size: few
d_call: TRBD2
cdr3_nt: TGCGCCAGCAGCCGGATACTAGCGGGAGGGTCTAACCCCGAGCAGTACTTC
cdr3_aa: CASSRILAGGSNPEQYF

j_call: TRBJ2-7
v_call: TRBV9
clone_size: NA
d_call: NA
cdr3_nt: TGTGCCAGCAGCGTTCCTCCTGACCAGGGTGGTATCCACGAGCAGTACTTC
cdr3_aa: CASSVPPDQGGIHEQYF

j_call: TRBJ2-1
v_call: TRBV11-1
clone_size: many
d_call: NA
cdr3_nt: TGTGCCAGCAGCGTATCGACACTGTACAATGAGCAGTTCTTC
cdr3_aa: CASSVSTLYNEQFF

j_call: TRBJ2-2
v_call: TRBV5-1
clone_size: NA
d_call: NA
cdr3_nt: TGCGCCAGCATATGGGGCGTTCTTAACACCGGGGAGCTGTTTTTT
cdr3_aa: CASIWGVLNTGELFF

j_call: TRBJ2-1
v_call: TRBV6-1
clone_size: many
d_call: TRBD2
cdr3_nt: TGTGCCAGCAGTCGTCCCGGGACTAGCTCATCCTACAATGAGCAGTTCTTC
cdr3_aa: CASSRPGTSSSYNEQFF

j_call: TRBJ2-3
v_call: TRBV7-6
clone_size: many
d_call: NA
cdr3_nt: TGTGCCAGCAGCTTCCGTCCGGAGAGCACAGATACGCAGTATTTT
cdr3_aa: CASSFRPESTDTQYF

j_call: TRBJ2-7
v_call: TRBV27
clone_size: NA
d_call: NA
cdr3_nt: TGTGCCAGCGGGAGACTCCTCGGATACGAGCAGTACTTC
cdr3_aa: CASGRLLGYEQYF

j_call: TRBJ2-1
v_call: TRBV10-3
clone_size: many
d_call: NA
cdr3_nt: TGTGCCATCAGAAAAGAGTCAGATGAGCAGTTCTTC
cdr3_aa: CAIRKESDEQFF

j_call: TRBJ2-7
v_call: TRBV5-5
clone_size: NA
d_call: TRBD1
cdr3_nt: TGTGCCAGCAGCCAAGGACAGGGTGCCAACGAGCAGTACTTC
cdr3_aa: CASSQGQGANEQYF

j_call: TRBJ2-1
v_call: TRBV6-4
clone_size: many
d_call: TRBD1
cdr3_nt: TGTGCCAGCAGTCCGATCCCGGGACAGGGGGAAGATGAGCAGTTCTTC
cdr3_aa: CASSPIPGQGEDEQFF